Listed below are T cell receptor beta chains from one sample, sequenced in a study of hypomethylating agent response in myelodysplastic syndrome. Using immunoSEQ multiplex PCR, the repertoire was profiled, and TCRdb retains in-frame clones only, with some absent. Of 3,000 or so clones listed, 79% are singletons. The sequenced sample was bone marrow, obtained before or after starting hypomethylating agent treatment for myelodysplastic syndrome (not recorded which). These receptors came from a human donor with myelodysplastic syndrome. Each CDR3 is given with its conserved first and last residue. The D gene is left open where the match is weak. Clone size is stated in some rows and not others, as once, few, many or a class when expanded.

clone_size | j_call | v_call | d_call | cdr3_aa
- | TRBJ2-2 | TRBV11-3 | TRBD1 | CASSLGTGTGELFF
- | TRBJ2-4 | TRBV21-1 | - | CASSAQGTLAKNIQYF
- | TRBJ2-3 | TRBV6-5 | - | CASSFLAPTLVDTQYF
large | TRBJ1-6 | TRBV9 | TRBD1 | CASSIGTGDGSESPLHF
- | TRBJ2-7 | TRBV5-6 | - | CASSRLGPIYEQYF
- | TRBJ1-1 | TRBV30 | TRBD1 | CAWSVKGTGPEAFF
once | TRBJ2-7 | TRBV30 | - | CAWSVETASYEQYF
- | TRBJ1-5 | TRBV9 | - | CASSVGGEGQPQHF
- | TRBJ2-7 | TRBV1 | - | CTSSHGGGYEQYF
once | TRBJ2-3 | TRBV7-9 | - | CASSPDPGITQYF
- | TRBJ2-1 | TRBV21-1 | - | CASSKVGGRLNEQFF
- | TRBJ2-1 | TRBV7-2 | TRBD2 | CASSALAGYNEQFF
- | TRBJ2-2 | TRBV7-6 | TRBD2 | CASSLGSVAGVTGELFF
- | TRBJ2-7 | TRBV7-2 | - | CASSLDIYEQYF
- | TRBJ1-6 | TRBV11-2 | - | CASSSRQYSPLHF
- | TRBJ2-3 | TRBV5-4 | TRBD2 | CASRNLAGERGTDTQYF
- | TRBJ1-5 | TRBV7-8 | - | CASSLQQDQPQHF
- | TRBJ2-5 | TRBV7-7 | TRBD2 | CASSFSSGGQETQYF
- | TRBJ2-7 | TRBV2 | TRBD2 | CASSLRTSGFGYEQYF
- | TRBJ2-3 | TRBV11-1 | TRBD2 | CASSLNKRGGAIDTQYF
- | TRBJ2-7 | TRBV18 | TRBD2 | CASSRGGAGYEQYF
- | TRBJ2-3 | TRBV7-2 | TRBD1 | CATRTGGNSADTQYF
once | TRBJ2-2 | TRBV6-1 | - | CASRTAVNTGELFF
- | TRBJ2-5 | TRBV6-5 | TRBD1 | CASRGQVFFTETQYF
- | TRBJ2-6 | TRBV19 | - | CASSIAGANVLTF
once | TRBJ2-1 | TRBV9 | - | CASSVAAGSRANEQFF
few | TRBJ2-7 | TRBV29-1 | TRBD1 | CSVARDRDSYEQYF
large | TRBJ1-4 | TRBV7-6 | - | CASTPEAGANEKLFF
- | TRBJ2-7 | TRBV6-1 | TRBD1 | CASSRQGIVYEQYF
- | TRBJ2-7 | TRBV19 | TRBD1 | CASSIVGTDTYEQYF
few | TRBJ1-6 | TRBV27 | TRBD1 | CASRRDDRGIYNSPLHF
- | TRBJ1-2 | TRBV2 | - | CASSERGLYGYTF
- | TRBJ2-2 | TRBV9 | TRBD1 | CASSVAQGADTGELFF
- | TRBJ2-7 | TRBV2 | TRBD1 | CASSGGTGGSLSYEQYF
- | TRBJ1-2 | TRBV5-4 | - | CASSLAPDYGYTF
- | - | TRBV5-8 | TRBD2 | CASSITLAGSYEQYF
few | TRBJ1-5 | TRBV29-1 | - | CSVLDSSLQPQHF
- | TRBJ1-4 | TRBV2 | TRBD1 | CASSSGQKNEKLFF
- | TRBJ2-7 | TRBV27 | - | CASSQGIGAYEQYF
- | TRBJ2-3 | TRBV7-9 | TRBD2 | CASSLERVSGGRPDTQYF
- | TRBJ2-7 | TRBV7-3 | - | CASSLGQGGYEQYF
once | TRBJ1-2 | TRBV7-9 | TRBD1 | CASSSTGENGYTF
- | TRBJ1-5 | TRBV19 | - | CASSILRFGGGGNQPQHF
- | TRBJ1-2 | TRBV4-1 | TRBD1 | CASSHRGQGGGYTF
- | TRBJ1-2 | TRBV30 | - | CAWSAQRGIYGYTF